What follows are 6 T cell receptor beta chains derived from one specimen sequenced in a study of T cell changes during pregnancy in multiple sclerosis. TCRdb's table, derived via immunoSEQ multiplex PCR, lists solely in-frame clones and lacks some. Of about 72,000 clones listed, around 91% are singletons. This material consisted of peripheral blood, taken in the third trimester of pregnancy. The receptor set was obtained from a female donor in good health, enrolled as a control in a pregnancy study.

The chain combines TRBV28 with TRBJ1-5, with 9 bases identical to TRBD1. V was pared by 3 bases and J by 7 bases, with 10 bases of the junction left unmatched. Germline loops: CDR1 MDHEN, CDR2 SYDVKM. CDR3 length equals 16 residues. The CDR3 DNA is TGTGCCAGCAGTTTTTACGGACAGGGGCTGGGACAGCCCCAGCATTTT. Translated, it gives CASSFYGQGLGQPQHF.

V is TRBV11-3 and J is TRBJ2-5, with TRBD1 as a possible D gene (6 bases). Germline V gives CDR1 SGHNT, CDR2 YENEEA. V lost 6 bases and J 5 bases, leaving 16 bases between the germline ends. The CDR3 is 14 residues long. CDR3 DNA: TGTGCCAGCAGTTTGGGGGCCTCCAGGGAGACCCAGTACTTC. This encodes CASSLGASRETQYF.

The chain recombines TRBV7-9 with TRBJ2-7; 10 bases line up with TRBD1. V was clipped by 5 bases and J by 4 bases; unmatched bases: 8. Germline CDR1 is SEHNR and CDR2 is FQNEAQ (reference sequence). The CDR3 has 15 amino acids. CDR3 coding DNA: TGTGCCAGCAGCCCACCGGGACAGGGGCGTTACGAGCAGTACTTC. It specifies CASSPPGQGRYEQYF.

This chain connects TRBV7-2 to TRBJ2-7; no clear D. V was pared by 8 bases and J by 4 bases, with 15 bases between. Germline V CDR1 and CDR2: SGHTA, FQGNSA. The CDR3 sequence is 13 residues long. The CDR3 region is CASGPIISYEQYF. CDR3 DNA: TGTGCCAGCGGGCCGATAATATCGTACGAGCAGTACTTC. The entire variable domain, with the rest obtained from reference TRBV7-2 and TRBJ2-7, is as follows: GAGVSQSPSNKVTEKGKDVELRCDPISGHTALYWYRQSLGQGLEFLIYFQGNSAPDKSGLPSDRFSAERTGGSVSTLTIQRTQQEDSAVYLCASGPIISYEQYFGPGTRLTVT.

V is TRBV12-5 and J is TRBJ1-1; D might be TRBD1 (5 bases). Trimming removed 5 bases at V and 1 base at J, with 8 bases between. CDR1 is LGHNT, CDR2 FRNRAP, per germline. This CDR3 contains 13 residues. This chain's CDR3 is CASGQGTNTEAFF. As DNA, the CDR3 is TGTGCTAGTGGTCAGGGAACGAACACTGAAGCTTTCTTT.

The chain joins TRBV2 to TRBJ2-1, with TRBD1 matching 10 bases. V dropped 10 bases and J dropped 7; count of bases not matched to a gene: 10. The CDR3 consists of 14 residues. From germline, CDR1 is SNHLY and CDR2 FYNNEI. The CDR3 reads CAIDPGQGWNEQFF. The CDR3 DNA reads TGTGCCATTGATCCGGGACAGGGGTGGAATGAGCAGTTCTTC.